This TCR beta chain was obtained from a study of CD8 T cell repertoires and HIV-1 epitope variants. Study-wide context: Separate wells received one of Twenty-five Gag or Nef variant peptides. Enriched T cells were co-cultured with equal autologous T cell-negative cells. Separate from the cultures, 1M uncultured T cells served as baseline.

The count of this clone is one. Antigen unknown. Libraries were prepared by immunoSEQ multiplex PCR; TCRdb keeps only in-frame clonotypes and omits some of them. The repertoire holds 7,000 to 7,500 clones, with 66% as singletons. The sequence was collected from a male donor with HIV. Sample: cultured CD8+ T cells derived from PBMCs.

The CDR3: CAISESQGPVIRLTEKLFF. CDR3 nucleotides: TGTGCCATCAGTGAATCACAGGGCCCTGTGATTCGATTGACCGAAAAACTGTTTTTT. The chain joins TRBV10-3 to TRBJ1-4; D might be TRBD1 (6 bases). Germline assignment: CDR1 ENHRY and CDR2 SYGVKD. Trimming took off 3 bases at V and 8 bases at J, with 28 bases between the two ends. The CDR3 extends over 19 amino acids.